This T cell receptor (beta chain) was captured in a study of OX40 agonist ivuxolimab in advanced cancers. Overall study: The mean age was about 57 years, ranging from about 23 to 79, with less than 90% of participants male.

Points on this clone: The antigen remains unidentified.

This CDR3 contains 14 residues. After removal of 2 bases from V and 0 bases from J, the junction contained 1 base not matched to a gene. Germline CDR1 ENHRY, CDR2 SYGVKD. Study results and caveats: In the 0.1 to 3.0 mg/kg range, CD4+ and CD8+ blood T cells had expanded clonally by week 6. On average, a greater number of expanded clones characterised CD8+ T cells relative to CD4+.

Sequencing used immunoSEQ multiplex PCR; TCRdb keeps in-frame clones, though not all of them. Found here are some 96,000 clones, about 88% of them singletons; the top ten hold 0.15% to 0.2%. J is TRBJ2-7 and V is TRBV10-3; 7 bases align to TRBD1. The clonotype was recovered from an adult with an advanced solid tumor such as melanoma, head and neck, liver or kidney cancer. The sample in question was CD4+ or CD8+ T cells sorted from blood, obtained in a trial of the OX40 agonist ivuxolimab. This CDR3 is CAISENRGSYEQYF. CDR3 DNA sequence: TGTGCCATCAGTGAGAACAGGGGCTCCTACGAGCAGTACTTC.